The clone carrying this T cell receptor beta chain was seen only once. These data originate in a study of cytomegalovirus exposure and HLA in healthy donors. The PCR employed 60 Vbeta primers together with 13 Jbeta primers. This table comes from immunoSEQ multiplex PCR, and its TCRdb copy is limited to in-frame clones, with some not included. This sample carries 110,000 to 150,000 clones, approximately 80% of them seen once, and the ten largest clones take approximately 1.9%. From germline, CDR1 is MDHEN and CDR2 SYDVKM. After removal of 6 bases from V and 4 bases from J, the junction contained 10 bases not matched to a gene. This CDR3 is 15 amino acids long.

Sample: PBMCs. V and J are TRBV28 and TRBJ2-3; TRBD1 aligns across 7 bases. The sequence derives from a woman in her thirties or forties in good health and CMV-seronegative. The CDR3 region is CASSPPDRMADTQYF. CDR3 bases: TGTGCCAGCAGCCCCCCGGACAGGATGGCAGATACGCAGTATTTT.